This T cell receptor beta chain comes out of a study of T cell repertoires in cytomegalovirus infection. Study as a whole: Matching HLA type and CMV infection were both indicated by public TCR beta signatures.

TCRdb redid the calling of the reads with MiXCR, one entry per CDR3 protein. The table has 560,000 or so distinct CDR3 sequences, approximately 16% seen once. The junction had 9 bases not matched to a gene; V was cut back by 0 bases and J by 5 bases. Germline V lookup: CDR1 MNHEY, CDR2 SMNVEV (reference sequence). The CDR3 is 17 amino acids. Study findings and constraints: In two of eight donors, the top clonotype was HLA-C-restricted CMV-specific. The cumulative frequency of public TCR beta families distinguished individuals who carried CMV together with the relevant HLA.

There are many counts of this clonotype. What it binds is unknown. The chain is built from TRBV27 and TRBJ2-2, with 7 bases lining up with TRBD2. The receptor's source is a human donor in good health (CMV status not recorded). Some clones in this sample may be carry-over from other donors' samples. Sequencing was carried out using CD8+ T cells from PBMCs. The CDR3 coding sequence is TGTGCCAGCAGTTTATCGGGGGGGGGGTTTTGGACCGGGGAGCTGTTTTTT. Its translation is CASSLSGGGFWTGELFF.